A selection of T cell receptor beta chains follows, all from one sample in a study of regulatory T cells in long-lasting Graves disease. In TCRdb, the multiplex PCR reads were re-called with MiXCR into one record per CDR3 protein. Seen here are 500,000 to 700,000 distinct CDR3 sequences, roughly 15% observed once, and the top ten hold about 18%. The data also belong to a second study, concerning T cells in Graves' hyperthyroidism and ophthalmopathy.

The sequencing here drew on peripheral blood mononuclear cells (PBMCs), taken at new diagnosis, from a patient treated with antithyroid drugs. The receptor source for this set is a woman in her thirties with Graves disease. Each CDR3 is given with its conserved first and last residue.

J gene | V gene | CDR3 protein
TRBJ2-7 | TRBV20-1 | CSPNNPGGKSYEQYF
TRBJ2-6 | TRBV28 | CASSLFARDRVRGANVLTF
TRBJ2-7 | TRBV5-5 | CASSFRDRDYEQYF
TRBJ2-3 | TRBV28 | CASGGERGTDTQYF
TRBJ2-5 | TRBV20-1 | CSASRDRGISYQETQYF
TRBJ2-5 | TRBV28 | CASSLWIATSGTQYF
TRBJ2-1 | TRBV19 | CASSPRLASRSYNEQFF
TRBJ2-7 | TRBV6-1 | CASSERGQPKQYF
TRBJ2-1 | TRBV28 | CANGRVGEQFF
TRBJ1-1 | TRBV2 | CASRTANTEAFF
TRBJ2-1 | TRBV3-1 | CASSQEPHLTEDNEQFF
TRBJ2-3 | TRBV5-1 | CASSPGGANTQYF
TRBJ1-2 | TRBV19 | CASTPPQTGGGYTF
TRBJ2-5 | TRBV28 | CASSSLARQETQYF
TRBJ1-6 | TRBV6-5 | CASSYWTDNSPLHF
TRBJ1-1 | TRBV7-8 | CASSLERAGARAPEAFF
TRBJ2-7 | TRBV29-1 | CSVVNRDGSYEQYF